The entry below describes one T cell receptor beta chain. 60 Vbeta and 13 Jbeta primers were used in PCR. Assay: immunoSEQ multiplex PCR; the TCRdb copy retains only in-frame clones and omits some. The sample has some 140,000 clones, 65% to 85% seen once; the top ten hold about 2.6%. Healthy bone marrow donors made up the donor group. The data originate from a study of cytomegalovirus exposure and HLA in healthy donors. Germline V gives CDR1 MDHEN, CDR2 SYDVKM. The V end lost 3 bases, the J end lost 1 base, and 9 bases lay between the germline ends. The CDR3 totals 14 residues. This sequence originates from a young man in good health and CMV-seronegative. V and J are TRBV28 and TRBJ1-2, with a tentative D call TRBD1 (5 bases). Material: PBMCs. The CDR3: CASSFGGSNYGYTF. In DNA form, the CDR3 reads TGTGCCAGCAGTTTTGGGGGGAGTAACTATGGCTACACCTTC.